Listed below are T cell receptor beta chains from one sample, sequenced in a study of T cells in Graves' hyperthyroidism and ophthalmopathy. TCRdb passed the multiplex PCR reads through MiXCR, listing each CDR3 protein once. Found here are about 96,000 distinct CDR3 sequences, 51% of them singletons; the top ten hold roughly a quarter. Input material: blood. These receptors were taken from a middle-aged woman with Graves' hyperthyroidism. The CDR3 runs from the conserved cysteine through the conserved F or W.

v_gene	j_gene	CDR3aa
TRBV4-2	TRBJ2-7	CASSLMGSVGEQYF
TRBV20-1	TRBJ2-5	CSASLGLAGGGETQYF
TRBV14	TRBJ1-2	CASSQDGTANYGYTF
TRBV6-5	-	CASSERGDTGELFF
TRBV2	TRBJ2-7	CASRTTETYEQYF
TRBV20-1	TRBJ1-2	CSASARGEYGYTF
TRBV25-1	TRBJ1-1	CACSALDRGEAFF
TRBV29-1	TRBJ1-1	CSSMTRSNTEAFF
TRBV4-3	TRBJ2-3	CASSQDVRGFDTQYF
TRBV2	TRBJ2-2	CASKTSGSGELFF
TRBV25-1	TRBJ1-2	CATQGNYGYTF
TRBV20-1	TRBJ2-7	CSARLGPYEQYF
TRBV19	TRBJ1-2	CASSVGTANYGYTF
TRBV6-2/TRBV6-3	TRBJ1-2	CASTPLSSYGYTF
TRBV28	TRBJ2-5	CASSRQGWETQYF
TRBV15	TRBJ2-5	CATSSSLTGGQETQYF
TRBV7-9	TRBJ1-2	CASSEAVGYTF
TRBV2	TRBJ1-6	CASSDFGGNSPLHF
TRBV20-1	TRBJ1-6	CSARGPGVSNSPLHF
TRBV7-2	TRBJ2-1	CASSVADVGSDEHFF
TRBV5-4	TRBJ2-5	CASSPGGGTQYF
TRBV29-1	TRBJ2-5	CSVEDRWGETQYF